This paragraph covers one T cell receptor (beta chain) sequence. The record originates from a study of blood T cell repertoires in COVID-19. About the research overall: Acute and convalescent COVID-19 samples came from the United States, Italy and Spain. Sample material is recorded as cDNA or gDNA derived from T cells, B-cell-depleted T cells, or PBMCs.

V gave up 6 bases and J gave up 5 bases; unmatched junction bases: 3. CDR3 length: 13 amino acids. Original processing notes: Estimation of nucleated cell counts relied on the amplification of reference gene primers. Produced via immunoSEQ multiplex PCR; TCRdb's table is partial and in-frame only. V and J calls and clone size come straight from that table; D and trimming were deduced from the DNA. The table includes 90,000 to 130,000 clones, roughly 80% detected once. This receptor was identified in a man aged 70-80 years with acute or convalescent COVID-19. The chain has TRBV12-3 or TRBV12-4 and TRBJ2-2; 7 bases fit TRBD1. The sequenced material came from peripheral blood. The CDR3 loop is CASSNRGTGELFF. The DNA for the CDR3 is TGTGCCAGCAGCAACAGGGGAACCGGGGAGCTGTTTTTT.